This TCR beta chain emerged from a study of T cells in tumors after PD-1 blockade. Whole-study context: Patients had no prior checkpoint blockade, systemic immunosuppressants, or anti-cancer therapy within 4 weeks. Peripheral blood samples averaged approximately 33,000 unique clonotypes and some 120,000 templates.

Germline loops: CDR1 MNHEY, CDR2 SVGAGI. This CDR3 contains 13 residues. V trimming: 8 bases; J trimming: 4 bases; junction bases outside the gene matches: 7. Study-wide points: Blood contained about two fifths of the tumor's TCR clonotypes.

The protocol was immunoSEQ multiplex PCR, while the TCRdb copy is restricted to in-frame clones and leaves out a portion. The sample includes around 35,000 clones, roughly four fifths of them seen just once. Tumor or blood genomic DNA was sequenced, with inputs of about 600 ng to 6,500 ng. Worth noting for this clone: The antigen is unknown.

V and J are TRBV6-5 and TRBJ1-2; 7 bases map to TRBD1. The sample was PBMCs, taken after anti-PD-1 treatment. This sequence originates from a human donor with basal cell carcinoma. CDR3 protein: CASLRQGPYGYTF. The CDR3 DNA sequence: TGTGCCAGCCTAAGACAGGGTCCCTATGGCTACACCTTC.